This TCR beta chain was sequenced during a study of memory CD4+ T cells and cytomegalovirus serostatus. On this clone itself: The antigen remains unidentified.

The authors' processing: After removing out-of-frame reads, 2 million to 2.5 million distinct TCRbeta sequences remained. Some clones are missing from TCRdb's copy, which holds only in-frame ones; the method was immunoSEQ multiplex PCR. That table is the source of V, J and clone size, and D and trimming were worked out from the DNA. The sample includes about 50,000 clones, about three quarters seen only once; the top ten take around 0.61%. CDR3 length: 13 residues. Trimming took 3 bases from V and 0 from J, leaving 4 bases between them. Germline V gene sequence: CDR1 SGHTA, CDR2 FQGNSA. The sort gate was single viable CD3+CD4+CD8-CD45RO+ cells for memory CD4+ T cells. Study observations and caveats: The CMV-associated TCR signature appears largely within the CD4+ memory repertoire.

This chain uses TRBV7-2 with TRBJ2-3; D remains ambiguous. Sequencing input: memory CD4+ T cells from blood. The receptor's source is an adult in good health and CMV-seronegative. The CDR3 DNA sequence: TGTGCCAGCAGCTTGTCTAGCACAGATACGCAGTATTTT. It yields the protein CASSLSSTDTQYF.